This T cell receptor (beta chain) was sequenced in a study of cytomegalovirus exposure and HLA in healthy donors. Turning to the study itself: There were approximately 81 million unique TCRs (from HLA-typed donors) in an early data release.

Study observations and caveats: Later analysis reportedly placed an Asian-associated ancestry cluster below the roughly 690-donor mean in N-insertions. CMV antigen specificity of a few CMV-associated chains was confirmed in vitro.

The study ran its PCR with 60 Vbeta and 13 Jbeta primers. Measured with immunoSEQ multiplex PCR; TCRdb has only the in-frame clones, and not every one. The sample has hundreds of thousands of clones, 70% to 85% seen once. A remark on this clone: What it recognizes is unknown. A junction end diverges from the germline sequence, so it may reflect a read error.

Germline CDR1 is SGHAT and CDR2 is FQNNGV. The CDR3 runs to 13 residues. The specimen was PBMCs. The TCR sequence derives from a woman aged 40 to 55 in good health and CMV-seronegative. The chain couples TRBV11-2 to TRBJ2-7; the match to TRBD2 covers 9 bases. CDR3 DNA: TGTGCCAGCAGCTTAGGCGGGGTAGGGACTAGCATCTTC. Residues: CASSLGGVGTSIF.